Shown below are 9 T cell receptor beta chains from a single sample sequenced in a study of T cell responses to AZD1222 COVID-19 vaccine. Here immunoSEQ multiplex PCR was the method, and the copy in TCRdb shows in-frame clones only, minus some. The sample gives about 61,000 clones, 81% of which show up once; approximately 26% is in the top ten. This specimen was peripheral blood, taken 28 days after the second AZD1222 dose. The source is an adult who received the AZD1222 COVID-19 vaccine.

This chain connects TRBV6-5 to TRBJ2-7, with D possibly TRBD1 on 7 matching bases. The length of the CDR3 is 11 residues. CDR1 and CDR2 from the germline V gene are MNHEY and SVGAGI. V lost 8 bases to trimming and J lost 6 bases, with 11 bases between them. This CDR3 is CASQQGGEQYF. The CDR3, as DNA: TGTGCCAGCCAGCAGGGGGGCGAGCAGTACTTC.

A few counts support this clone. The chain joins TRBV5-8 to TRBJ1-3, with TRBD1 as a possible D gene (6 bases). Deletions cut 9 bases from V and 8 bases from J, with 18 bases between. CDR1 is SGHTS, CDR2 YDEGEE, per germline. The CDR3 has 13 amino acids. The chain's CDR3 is CAIRGPPRDTIYF. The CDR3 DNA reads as TGTGCCATTCGGGGGCCGCCACGGGACACCATATATTTT.

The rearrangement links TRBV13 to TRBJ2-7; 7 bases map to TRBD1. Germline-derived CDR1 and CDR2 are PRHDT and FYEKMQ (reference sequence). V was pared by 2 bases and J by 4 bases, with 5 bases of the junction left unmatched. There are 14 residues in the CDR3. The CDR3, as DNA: TGTGCCAGCAGCTTAAGGGGGCTGTCTTACGAGCAGTACTTC. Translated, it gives CASSLRGLSYEQYF.

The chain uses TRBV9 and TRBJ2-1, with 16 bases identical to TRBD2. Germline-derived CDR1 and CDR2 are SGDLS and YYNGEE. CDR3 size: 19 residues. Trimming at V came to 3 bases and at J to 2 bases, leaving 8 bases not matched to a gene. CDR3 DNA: TGTGCCAGCAGCGAGACGGGACTAGCGGGAGGGTTGGCCTACAATGAGCAGTTCTTC. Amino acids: CASSETGLAGGLAYNEQFF.

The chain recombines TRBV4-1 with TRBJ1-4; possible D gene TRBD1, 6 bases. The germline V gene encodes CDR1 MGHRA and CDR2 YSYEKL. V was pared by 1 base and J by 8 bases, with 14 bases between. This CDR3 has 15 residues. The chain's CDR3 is CASSQGLTGREKLFF. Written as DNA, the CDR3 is TGCGCCAGCAGCCAAGGGTTGACAGGACGAGAAAAACTGTTTTTT.

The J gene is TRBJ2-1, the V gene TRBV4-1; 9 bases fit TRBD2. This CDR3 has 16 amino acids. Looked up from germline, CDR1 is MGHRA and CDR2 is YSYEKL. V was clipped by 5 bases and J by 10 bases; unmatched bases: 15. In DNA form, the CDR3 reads TGCGCCAGCAGCAAGGTTGCGGGAGGGGGTTACCGGGAGCAGTTCTTC. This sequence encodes CASSKVAGGGYREQFF.

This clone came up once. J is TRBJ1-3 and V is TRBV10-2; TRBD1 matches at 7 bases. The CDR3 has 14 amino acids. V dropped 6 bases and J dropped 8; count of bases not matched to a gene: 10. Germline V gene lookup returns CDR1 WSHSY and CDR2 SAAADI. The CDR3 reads CASSETGLFHTIYF. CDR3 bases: TGCGCCAGCAGCGAGACAGGGCTGTTCCACACCATATATTTT.

The CDR3 DNA reads as TGTGCCAGCAGCCCAGACAGGGGCAATCAGCCCCAGCATTTT. Translation gives CASSPDRGNQPQHF. The chain has TRBV9 and TRBJ1-5; 7 bases align to TRBD1. CDR1 is SGDLS, CDR2 YYNGEE, per germline. The CDR3 has 14 residues. Trimming cost V 4 bases and J 2 bases; bases outside gene matches: 3.

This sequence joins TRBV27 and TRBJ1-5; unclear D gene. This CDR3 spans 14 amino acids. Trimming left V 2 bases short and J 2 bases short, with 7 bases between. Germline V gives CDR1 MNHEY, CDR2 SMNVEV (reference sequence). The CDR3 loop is CASSLRAGNQPQHF. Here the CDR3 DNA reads TGTGCCAGCAGTTTAAGGGCCGGCAATCAGCCCCAGCATTTT.